Included here is one TCR beta chain sequence, with context. This clone's antigen is unknown. No clone much larger than this one lies a single base away; base qualities are absent. Library preparation used 5' RACE. The data were produced on an Illumina HiSeq 2500. A second PCR of about 7 to 12 cycles was run with a J-beta primer mix and a sample-barcoded 5' primer. Each TCR beta cDNA molecule received a unique molecular identifier from a template-switch 5' adaptor carrying 12 random nucleotides. At least 3 million CDR3-containing paired-end reads were obtained from each sample. All of the RNA was converted into first-strand cDNA using the Mint cDNA synthesis kit, with a TRBC-specific oligonucleotide serving as the primer. Following uracil-DNA glycosylase treatment, a first 18-cycle PCR with universal primers M1SS and BC2_uni_R was performed on all cDNA. In the authors' own workflow: For normalization, 1 million high-quality reads, each with a distinct molecular identifier, were randomly selected from each sample. Instead of being binned into consensus sequences, reads that shared molecular identifiers were thrown out. CDR3 identification, clonotype clustering and error correction used MiTCR with a Q25 quality threshold and the strictest error-elimination algorithm. A nonparametric unseen species model using Euler transformation provided a lower-bound estimate of total TCR beta diversity. Using fastp trimming at Q25 and MiXCR clonotype assembly, TCRdb reanalyzed the public sequencing data and kept in-frame beta chains. Entries that share a CDR3 protein sequence are merged under the most common genes and DNA. The V and J calls reflect TCRdb's pipeline rather than the authors' work. This sample lists 850,000 to 1,300,000 distinct CDR3 sequences; under 55% were detected once. Jointly, the top ten make up approximately 20% of the sample.

The data are from a study of blood T cells in healthy people across ages (dated by TCRdb to between 2014 and 2016). At the level of the whole study: In model experiments, roughly one uniquely barcoded TCR beta cDNA molecule per two T cells was captured by template switching. Using deep sequencing normalized with unique cDNA molecular identifiers, the study measured how TCR beta repertoire diversity changes with age. The donors were divided into four age groups: young (average around 16 years), middle-aged (about 39), aged (about 56) and long-lived (about 80). To avoid experimental bias, donors of different ages were spread randomly across the sequencing lanes. Two additional independent replicas of 1 million unique cDNA reads from the same blood draw were analyzed for two donors (one aged 18 to 30 and one aged 80 or older). Overall study outcomes, separate from this receptor: Estimates of total diversity from one million sequenced T cells were regarded as lower bounds and underestimates. A strong correlation was found between observed TCR beta diversity and the percentage of naive T cells measured by flow cytometry. Bulk unsorted PBMC profiling prevented conclusive comparison of naive and antigen-experienced compartments. Compared with the aged group, the long-lived group had more naive CD4+ T cells, fewer expanded clones and increased TCR diversity, a pattern suggesting age selection. Observed TCR beta diversity per million T cells fell roughly linearly with age, and a significant reduction was already apparent by age about 38. Because the CMV infection status of the donors was unknown, age-related changes in expanded clonotypes may potentially have been confounded.

V gives up 6 bases and J gives up 3 bases, and the segment between their germline ends measures 20 bases. Taken from the germline V gene, the CDR1 and CDR2 loops are ENHRY and SYGVKD. Including cysteine and phenylalanine, the CDR3 has 17 amino acids. Of all the DNA, just the CDR3 is kept, 51 bases in frame from base 1. Systemically healthy Caucasian individuals from Russia, 35 to 50 in total and aged about 6 to 95 years, were included as donors. Ten milliliters of peripheral blood were drawn from each donor into EDTA-treated Vacutainer tubes. PBMCs were isolated by Ficoll-Paque density-gradient centrifugation, with at least 7 million obtained per sample. Trizol reagent was used to extract total RNA from PBMCs, with at least 5 micrograms per sample. For every donor, flow cytometry on a PBMC aliquot measured the percentage of naive CD45RAhigh/CD27high T cells.

The sample was blood. Rearrangement joined TRBV10-3 to TRBJ1-4, with TRBD1 perhaps the D gene, on 6 matching bases. This TCR derives from a woman aged 55-70 years in good health. At the DNA level, the sequence is TGTGCCATCAGCCCACTCCGACAGGACTCCCCTAATGAAAAACTGTTTTTT. Translated, it gives CAISPLRQDSPNEKLFF.